These 14 T cell receptor beta chains were sequenced from one sample in a study of graft-versus-host responses after intestinal transplantation. The repertoire was sequenced with immunoSEQ multiplex PCR; TCRdb's copy has only in-frame clones and lacks some. The profile shows 35,000 to 50,000 clones, roughly 95% of them singletons. These receptors are not linked to any known antigen. Sequencing used unstimulated CD8+ T cells sorted from spleen or lymph node cells, obtained before transplant. The receptors were gathered from a human donor who was the organ donor for an intestinal transplant.

This clone was picked up one time. V and J are TRBV6-1 and TRBJ1-6, with TRBD1 identical over 8 bases. CDR1 is MNHNS, CDR2 SASEGT, per germline. With V trimmed by 3 bases and J by 10 bases, 5 bases remained unmatched. This CDR3 is built from 14 residues. This chain's CDR3 is CASSDRTGLSPLHF. The CDR3 coding sequence is TGTGCCAGCAGTGACCGGACAGGGTTATCACCCCTCCACTTT.

The count of this clone is one. The chain couples TRBV6-1 to TRBJ1-6; no clear D gene. V lost 1 base and J lost 15, with 4 bases in between. The CDR3 spans 10 residues. Germline V gene data show CDR1 as MNHNS and CDR2 as SASEGT. The CDR3 bases are TGTGCCAGCAGTGAAGTCGGCCTCCACTTT. Its translation is CASSEVGLHF.

V usage is TRBV13 and J usage is TRBJ2-5; TRBD1 matches 9 bases. V lost 4 bases to trimming and J lost 5 bases; unmatched junction nucleotides: 8. Germline V lookup: CDR1 PRHDT, CDR2 FYEKMQ (reference sequence). The CDR3 is 15 residues long. Here the CDR3 DNA reads TGTGCCAGCAGCTCGGGACAGGGATTTGCGGAGACCCAGTACTTC. The encoded protein is CASSSGQGFAETQYF.

The rearrangement joins TRBV7-3 to TRBJ2-3, with D possibly matching TRBD2 (7 bases). CDR3 length: 15 amino acids. V lost 2 bases, J lost 4 bases, and 13 bases lay in between. Germline CDR1 is SGHTA and CDR2 is FQGTGA. The CDR3 nucleotides are TGTGCCAGCAGCTTACTTGGGGGGGCCGCAGATACGCAGTATTTT. As protein: CASSLLGGAADTQYF.

This chain connects TRBV4-1 to TRBJ2-5; no definite D call. Trimming removed 1 base from V and 1 base from J, with 7 bases in between. The CDR3 consists of 14 residues. Germline assignment: CDR1 MGHRA and CDR2 YSYEKL. Here the CDR3 reads CASSQVAVQETQYF. As DNA, the CDR3 is TGCGCCAGCAGCCAAGTCGCTGTCCAAGAGACCCAGTACTTC.

The chain uses TRBV6-6 and TRBJ1-2; D may be TRBD1 (6 bases). There are 14 residues in the CDR3. Per the germline V gene, CDR1 is MNHNY and CDR2 is SVGAGI (reference sequence). V lost 0 bases, J lost 4 bases, and 9 bases lay in between. The DNA for the CDR3 is TGTGCCAGCAGTTACTCGAGGGACATCTATGGCTACACCTTC. Encoded protein: CASSYSRDIYGYTF.

V is TRBV7-2 and J is TRBJ2-5, with 7 bases fitting TRBD2. Germline V gene sequence: CDR1 SGHTA, CDR2 FQGNSA. CDR3 size: 17 residues. V lost 1 base and J lost 2; bases outside the gene matches: 10. CDR3 sequence (DNA): TGTGCCAGCAGCTTAGGATGGGGCGGGGGACCGCAAGAGACCCAGTACTTC. Its translation is CASSLGWGGGPQETQYF.

This clone turned up a few times. The V and J genes are TRBV6-6 and TRBJ2-7; TRBD1 matches at 9 bases. The CDR3 totals 16 residues. The V segment lost 2 bases and the J segment 0 bases; nucleotides outside the gene matches: 5. Germline V lookup: CDR1 MNHNY, CDR2 SVGAGI (reference sequence). Written as DNA, the CDR3 is TGTGCCAGCAGTTACGGTACAGGGGGCGCCTCCTACGAGCAGTACTTC. Translation gives CASSYGTGGASYEQYF.

This rearrangement joins TRBV19 to TRBJ1-5, with D perhaps matching TRBD1 (6 bases). V shed 4 bases and J shed 0 bases, with 7 bases lying between them. The CDR3 runs 14 residues. Germline V gene data show CDR1 as LNHDA and CDR2 as SQIVND (reference sequence). CDR3 protein: CASSTGHSNQPQHF. The DNA for the CDR3 is TGTGCCAGTAGTACGGGACATAGCAATCAGCCCCAGCATTTT.

The chain couples TRBV6-6 to TRBJ1-1, with 11 bases fitting TRBD1. Per the germline V gene, CDR1 is MNHNY and CDR2 is SVGAGI (reference sequence). The CDR3 extends over 14 amino acids. J gave up 4 bases and V 8 bases, and 6 bases lay outside the gene matches. CDR3 coding DNA: TGTGCCAGCGTGATAGGGACAGGGGGCACTGAAGCTTTCTTT. Translation gives CASVIGTGGTEAFF.

The chain carries TRBV4-1 and TRBJ1-4, with TRBD1 identical over 8 bases. The junction had 8 bases not matched to a gene; V was cut back by 8 bases and J by 3 bases. From germline, CDR1 is MGHRA and CDR2 YSYEKL. The CDR3 is made up of 15 amino acids. The CDR3 DNA reads TGCGCCAGCGAGGATATGGACAGGGCTAATGAAAAACTGTTTTTT. This sequence encodes CASEDMDRANEKLFF.

This clone has only one observation. The chain combines TRBV5-1 with TRBJ2-1; D gene uncertain. V shed 1 base and J shed 6 bases, with 14 bases lying between them. Germline values: CDR1 SGHRS, CDR2 YFSETQ. The CDR3 consists of 15 residues. The CDR3 loop is CASSLSSSLGNEQFF. Here the CDR3 DNA reads TGCGCCAGCAGCTTGTCATCGAGTCTGGGCAATGAGCAGTTCTTC. Based on the CDR3 plus reference TRBV5-1 and TRBJ2-1, the full variable domain is KAGVTQTPRYLIKTRGQQVTLSCSPISGHRSVSWYQQTPGQGLQFLFEYFSETQRNKGNFPGRFSGRQFSNSRSEMNVSTLELGDSALYLCASSLSSSLGNEQFFGPGTRLTVL.

The chain carries TRBV4-1 and TRBJ1-4; D is possibly TRBD1 (5 bases). This CDR3 has 16 amino acids. The germline V gene encodes CDR1 MGHRA and CDR2 YSYEKL. Trimming stripped 0 bases from V and 8 bases from J, with 16 bases between. This CDR3 reads CASSQDLIRGEEKLFF. The CDR3 nucleotides read TGCGCCAGCAGCCAAGATCTGATTCGGGGGGAGGAAAAACTGTTTTTT.

The chain joins TRBV12-2 to TRBJ1-2. TRBV12-2 is a pseudogene locus. The CDR3 consists of 15 residues. This CDR3 is CASRLGVTSPYGYTF. CDR3 coding DNA: TGTGCAAGTCGCTTAGGCGTAACATCTCCCTATGGCTACACCTTC.